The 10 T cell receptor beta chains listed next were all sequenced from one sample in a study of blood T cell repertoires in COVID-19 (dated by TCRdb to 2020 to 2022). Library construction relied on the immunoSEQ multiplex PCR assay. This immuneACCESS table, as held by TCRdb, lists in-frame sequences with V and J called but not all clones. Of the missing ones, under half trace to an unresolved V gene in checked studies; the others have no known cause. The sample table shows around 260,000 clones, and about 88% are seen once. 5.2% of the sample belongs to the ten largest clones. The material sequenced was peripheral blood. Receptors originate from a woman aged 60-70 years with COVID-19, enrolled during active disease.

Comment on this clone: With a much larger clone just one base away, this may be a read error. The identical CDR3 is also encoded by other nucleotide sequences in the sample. The DNA of the CDR3 is TGTGCCAGCAGCGGTACTAGCACAGATACGCAGTATTTT. It codes for CASSGTSTDTQYF. This chain connects TRBV9 to TRBJ2-3; the D is unclear. Trimming shortened V by 3 bases and J by 0 bases, and 5 bases separated the two germline ends. Germline CDR1 SGDLS, CDR2 YYNGEE. The CDR3 is made up of 13 amino acids.

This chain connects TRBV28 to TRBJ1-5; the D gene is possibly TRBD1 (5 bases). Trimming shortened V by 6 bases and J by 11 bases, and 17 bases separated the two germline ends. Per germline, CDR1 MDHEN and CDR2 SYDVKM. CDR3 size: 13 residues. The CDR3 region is CASSHGGLWAQHF. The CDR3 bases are TGTGCCAGCAGCCACGGGGGACTTTGGGCCCAGCATTTT.

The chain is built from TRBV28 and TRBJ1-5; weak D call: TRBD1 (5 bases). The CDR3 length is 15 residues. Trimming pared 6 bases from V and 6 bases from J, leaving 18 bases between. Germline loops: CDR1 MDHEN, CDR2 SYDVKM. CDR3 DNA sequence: TGTGCCAGCAGCTTGGGCGGGGGATCGGGTCAGCCCCAGCATTTT. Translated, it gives CASSLGGGSGQPQHF.

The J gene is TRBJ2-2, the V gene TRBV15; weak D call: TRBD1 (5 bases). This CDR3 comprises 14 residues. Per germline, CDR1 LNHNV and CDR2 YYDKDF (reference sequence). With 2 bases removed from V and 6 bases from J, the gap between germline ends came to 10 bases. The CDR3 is CATSRQGLAGELFF. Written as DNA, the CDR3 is TGTGCCACCAGCAGACAGGGATTGGCCGGGGAGCTGTTTTTT.

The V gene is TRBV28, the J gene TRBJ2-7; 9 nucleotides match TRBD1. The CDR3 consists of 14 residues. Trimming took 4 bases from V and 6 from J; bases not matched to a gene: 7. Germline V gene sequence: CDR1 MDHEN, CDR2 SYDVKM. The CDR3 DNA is TGTGCCAGCAGTTGGGGACAGGGATCGGTCGAGCAGTACTTC. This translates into CASSWGQGSVEQYF.

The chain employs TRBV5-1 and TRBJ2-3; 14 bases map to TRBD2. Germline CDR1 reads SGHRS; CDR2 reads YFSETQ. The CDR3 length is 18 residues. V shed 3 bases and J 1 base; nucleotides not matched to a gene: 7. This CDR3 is CASSSGLAGGTGTDTQYF. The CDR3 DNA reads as TGCGCCAGCAGCTCTGGACTAGCGGGAGGAACTGGCACAGATACGCAGTATTTT.

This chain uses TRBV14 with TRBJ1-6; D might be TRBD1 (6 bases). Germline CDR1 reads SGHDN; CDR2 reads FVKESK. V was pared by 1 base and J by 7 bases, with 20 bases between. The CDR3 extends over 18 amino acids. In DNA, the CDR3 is TGTGCCAGCAGCCAAGGGGTGTTTGGGGGCTTCGGGAATTCACCCCTCCACTTT. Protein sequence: CASSQGVFGGFGNSPLHF. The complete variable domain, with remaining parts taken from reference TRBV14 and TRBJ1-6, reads EAGVTQFPSHSVIEKGQTVTLRCDPISGHDNLYWYRRVMGKEIKFLLHFVKESKQDESGMPNNRFLAERTGGTYSTLKVQPAELEDSGVYFCASSQGVFGGFGNSPLHFGNGTRLTVT.

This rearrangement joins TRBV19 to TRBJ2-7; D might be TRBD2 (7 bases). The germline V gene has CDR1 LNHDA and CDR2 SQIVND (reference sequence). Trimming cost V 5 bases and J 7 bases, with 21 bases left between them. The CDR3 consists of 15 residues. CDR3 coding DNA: TGTGCCAGTAGTCCCCGCCCAGGGGCGCGGGGGGAGCAGTACTTC. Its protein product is CASSPRPGARGEQYF.

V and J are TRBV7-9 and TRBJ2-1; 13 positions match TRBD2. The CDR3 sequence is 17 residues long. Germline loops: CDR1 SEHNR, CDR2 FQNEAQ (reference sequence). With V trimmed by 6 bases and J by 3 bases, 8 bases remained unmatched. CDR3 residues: CASRPPGLAGYYNEQFF. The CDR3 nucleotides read TGTGCCAGCAGACCCCCGGGACTAGCGGGATACTACAATGAGCAGTTCTTC.

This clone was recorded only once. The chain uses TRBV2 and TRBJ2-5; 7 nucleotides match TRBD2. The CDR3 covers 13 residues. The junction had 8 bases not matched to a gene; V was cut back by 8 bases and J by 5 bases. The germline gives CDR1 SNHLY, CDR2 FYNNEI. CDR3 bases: TGTGCCAGCCTTTTCGGGAGGCCGGAGACCCAGTACTTC. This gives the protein CASLFGRPETQYF.